The entry that follows covers one T cell receptor beta chain sequence. Its antigen remains unidentified. This sample is drawn from a study of shared clonotypes between healthy human individuals. The method was immunoSEQ multiplex PCR; TCRdb's version includes in-frame clones alone and lacks a portion of them. The table shows approximately 1,500,000 clones, with roughly 96% occurring only once. Study-level points and caveats: Clonotypes which were not shared had lower generation probabilities than clonotypes that all four donors shared. Naive CD4 clonotype sharing across several donors was approximately 5%.

CDR1 is KGHSH and CDR2 is LQKENI in the germline V gene. Trimming stripped 6 bases from V and 6 bases from J, with 18 bases between. CDR3 length equals 14 residues. The sequencing sample was made of naive CD4+ T cells sorted from blood. As to subset: CD45RA+ positively selected. The TCR sequence derives from a man aged 25-40 years in good health. The chain is built from TRBV18 and TRBJ2-7, with D perhaps matching TRBD2 (5 bases). CDR3 DNA sequence: TGTGCCAGCTCCCTCGGAGGCCCTGGGTCCGAGCAGTACTTC. Protein product: CASSLGGPGSEQYF. The variable domain in full, completed from reference TRBV18 and TRBJ2-7, reads NAGVMQNPRHLVRRRGQEARLRCSPMKGHSHVYWYRQLPEEGLKFMVYLQKENIIDESGMPKERFSAEFPKEGPSILRIQQVVRGDSAAYFCASSLGGPGSEQYFGPGTRLTVT.